This TCR beta chain was identified in a study of CD8 T cells in ankylosing spondylitis. Using its own MiXCR run on the 5' RACE reads, TCRdb lists one record per CDR3 protein. The table has almost 400,000 distinct CDR3 sequences, 20% to 25% seen once; the top ten hold about 16%. Study findings and constraints: CD8+ cells made up the disease-linked clones, which were relatively rare in peripheral blood. Seemingly distinctive of ankylosing spondylitis blood was a TCR beta motif formed by eight highly homologous variants.

V was clipped by 2 bases and J by 1 base, with 11 bases between them. The CDR3 consists of 16 residues. CDR1 is SGHVS and CDR2 is FQNEAQ in the germline V gene. This clonotype came up a few times. Its target is not known. The clonotype originates from a male donor with ankylosing spondylitis. The source material was blood, either unsorted or a sorted T cell fraction (not recorded which). The J gene is TRBJ2-2, the V gene TRBV7-8, with a weak D call TRBD1 (6 bases). CDR3 sequence reads: CASSLLGRGNTGELFF. In DNA form, the CDR3 reads TGTGCCAGCAGCTTACTCGGCAGGGGGAACACCGGGGAGCTGTTTTTT.